The sequence of this TCR beta chain was determined in a study of OX40 agonist ivuxolimab in advanced cancers. Study conclusions and caveats: No determination was made of the antigen specificity of the expanded peripheral T cells.

Of note for this clone: The antigen is unknown.

Repertoires were generated with immunoSEQ multiplex PCR, while TCRdb's copy carries only in-frame clones and drops some. The sample lists nearly 95,000 clones, approximately 94% occurring once. Specimen: CD4+ or CD8+ T cells sorted from blood, collected in a trial of the OX40 agonist ivuxolimab. The sequence was obtained from an adult with an advanced solid tumor such as melanoma, head and neck, liver or kidney cancer.

CDR3 nucleotides: TGTGCCAGCAGCCGTAGGGACCGAGATCTAGCAACGCAGTATTTT. Its translation: CASSRRDRDLATQYF. The rearrangement links TRBV9 to TRBJ2-3; perhaps D is TRBD1 or TRBD2 (5 bases each). Between the trimmed V and J ends, which lost 4 bases and 9 bases, there was a span of 21 bases. Germline loops: CDR1 SGDLS, CDR2 YYNGEE. There are 15 residues in the CDR3.